The 25 T cell receptor beta chains below all came from one sample that was sequenced in a study of blood T cell repertoires in COVID-19. The repertoire was sequenced with immunoSEQ multiplex PCR; TCRdb's copy has only in-frame clones and lacks some. The sample yields tens of thousands of clones, approximately 78% seen once. The sample taken for sequencing was peripheral blood. The receptors come from an elderly man with acute or convalescent COVID-19.

The genes are TRBV7-3 and TRBJ2-1; 12 nucleotides align to TRBD2. CDR3 length equals 14 residues. In germline, CDR1 is SGHTA, CDR2 FQGTGA. The ends lost 7 bases at V and 4 bases at J; junction bases unmatched: 2. In DNA, the CDR3 is TGTGCCAGCAATCTAGCGGGAGGGTACAATGAGCAGTTCTTC. Its protein is CASNLAGGYNEQFF.

The chain joins TRBV5-6 to TRBJ2-7; the D gene is possibly TRBD1 (6 bases). The germline V gene encodes CDR1 SGHDT and CDR2 YYEEEE. CDR3 size: 13 residues. The ends were cut back, 3 bases at V and 5 bases at J, with 12 bases in the middle. This chain's CDR3 is CASSWSGVDEQYF. The CDR3 DNA follows: TGTGCCAGCAGCTGGTCAGGGGTCGACGAGCAGTACTTC. Combining the CDR3 with reference TRBV5-6 and TRBJ2-7 gives the whole variable domain DAGVTQSPTHLIKTRGQQVTLRCSPKSGHDTVSWYQQALGQGPQFIFQYYEEEERQRGNFPDRFSGHQFPNYSSELNVNALLLGDSALYLCASSWSGVDEQYFGPGTRLTVT.

The chain combines TRBV25-1 with TRBJ2-1, with TRBD1 matching over 7 bases. The CDR3 sequence is 13 residues long. V lost 2 bases to trimming and J lost 9 bases; unmatched junction nucleotides: 4. Germline V gene sequence: CDR1 MGHDK, CDR2 SYGVNS. The CDR3 loop is CASSERGDSEQFF. The CDR3 DNA sequence: TGTGCCAGCAGTGAAAGAGGGGACAGTGAGCAGTTCTTC.

The chain employs TRBV10-3 and TRBJ1-5, with D perhaps matching TRBD1 (6 bases). CDR1 and CDR2 from the germline V gene are ENHRY and SYGVKD. The V end was cut by 10 bases, the J end by 2 bases, with 18 bases between. The CDR3 covers 15 residues. CDR3 nucleotide sequence: TGTGCCACAGCTCCCTCCACAGGGCGCAATCAGCCCCAGCATTTT. Translated, it gives CATAPSTGRNQPQHF.

The chain combines TRBV3-1 (or the pseudogene TRBV3-2) with TRBJ2-1; maybe TRBD2 (6 bases). Per germline, CDR1 LGHDT and CDR2 YNNKEL (reference sequence). This CDR3 contains 14 residues. V dropped 2 bases and J dropped 13 bases, with 18 bases sitting between them. DNA of the CDR3: TGTGCCAGCAGCCAACAGACTAGTTTAGTGGGTCAGTTCTTC. The encoded protein is CASSQQTSLVGQFF.

The rearrangement joins TRBV19 to TRBJ2-3; D is possibly TRBD2 (5 bases). The CDR3 loop spans 13 amino acids. The germline V gene encodes CDR1 LNHDA and CDR2 SQIVND (reference sequence). Trimming left V 8 bases short and J 1 base short, with 10 bases between. The CDR3 reads CASSQRRTDTQYF. The DNA of the CDR3 is TGTGCCAGTTCCCAGCGGCGCACAGATACGCAGTATTTT.

The chain employs TRBV15 and TRBJ1-1; no clear D. CDR3 length: 13 amino acids. Germline CDR1 LNHNV, CDR2 YYDKDF (reference sequence). Trimming left V 0 bases short and J 8 bases short, with 10 bases between. The CDR3 coding sequence is TGTGCCACCAGCAGAGATCGGGGTTCCGAAGCTTTCTTT. Translating gives CATSRDRGSEAFF.

CDR3 sequence (DNA): TGTGCCAGCAGCGCTACAGGGCTGGGAAACACCATATATTTT. Encoded protein: CASSATGLGNTIYF. This chain connects TRBV9 to TRBJ1-3; a weak D match, TRBD1 (6 bases). This CDR3 contains 14 residues. Deletions cut 3 bases from V and 4 bases from J, with 11 bases between. Germline CDR1 is SGDLS and CDR2 is YYNGEE.

This chain uses TRBV7-9 with TRBJ2-3; D call uncertain. Trimming cost V 2 bases and J 2 bases, with 8 bases left between them. Germline CDR1 SEHNR, CDR2 FQNEAQ (reference sequence). This CDR3 has 14 residues. In DNA form, the CDR3 reads TGTGCCAGCAGCTTAATCGGTACCACAGATACGCAGTATTTT. This codes for CASSLIGTTDTQYF.

The V call is TRBV20-1, the J call TRBJ1-1, with no clear D. V was shortened by 3 bases and J by 3 bases, with 14 bases between the two germline ends. Germline assignment: CDR1 DFQATT and CDR2 SNEGSKA (reference sequence). The CDR3 is made up of 14 amino acids. The CDR3 nucleotides are TGCAGTGCTAGTCGCGGGCATCCCGACACTGAAGCTTTCTTT. The encoded protein is CSASRGHPDTEAFF.

The chain is built from TRBV18 and TRBJ2-7; D possibly corresponds to TRBD1 (6 bases). Germline V gene sequence: CDR1 KGHSH, CDR2 LQKENI. V lost 4 bases, J lost 6 bases, and 22 bases lay in between. This CDR3 region has 16 residues. The chain's CDR3 is CASSQDSPLTGREQYF. In nucleotides, the CDR3 is TGTGCCAGCTCACAGGACAGCCCCTTGACGGGTCGCGAGCAGTACTTC.

The chain couples TRBV19 to TRBJ2-1; weak D call: TRBD2 (6 bases). The V end was cut by 3 bases, the J end by 8 bases, with 8 bases between. CDR1 is LNHDA, CDR2 SQIVND, per germline (reference sequence). CDR3 length: 12 residues. CDR3 loop: CASSISGDEQFF. For the CDR3, the DNA is TGTGCCAGTAGTATTTCGGGGGATGAGCAGTTCTTC.

V and J are TRBV5-1 and TRBJ2-5, with no clear D. The CDR3 is 12 residues long. Between the trimmed V and J ends, which lost 3 bases and 3 bases, there was a span of 6 bases. CDR1 SGHRS and CDR2 YFSETQ come from the germline V gene. CDR3: CASSWAEETQYF. CDR3 in DNA: TGCGCCAGCAGCTGGGCAGAAGAGACCCAGTACTTC.

This clone has only one observation. The genes are TRBV29-1 and TRBJ1-2; D gene ambiguous. The CDR3 is made up of 12 amino acids. The ends were cut back, 5 bases at V and 0 bases at J, with 7 bases in the middle. CDR1 SQVTM and CDR2 ANQGSEA come from the germline V gene. The CDR3 spells CSVQRTNYGYTF. In DNA, the CDR3 is TGCAGCGTTCAGCGCACTAACTATGGCTACACCTTC.

This clone was counted a single time. The genes are TRBV27 and TRBJ2-1; TRBD2 agrees at 12 bases. V gave up 5 bases and J gave up 10 bases; unmatched junction bases: 9. There are 15 residues in the CDR3. Germline CDR1 MNHEY, CDR2 SMNVEV (reference sequence). The CDR3 reads CASSPRLAGVLEQFF. CDR3 coding DNA: TGTGCCAGCAGTCCGAGACTAGCGGGAGTATTGGAGCAGTTCTTC.

The V gene is TRBV5-1, the J gene TRBJ2-5, with D possibly TRBD1 on 6 matching bases. Trimming left V 0 bases short and J 4 bases short, with 7 bases between. Germline lookup yields CDR1 SGHRS and CDR2 YFSETQ. There are 13 residues in the CDR3. The CDR3 DNA is TGCGCCAGCAGCTTGGTGGGGGCAGAGACCCAGTACTTC. Amino acid sequence: CASSLVGAETQYF.

The chain is built from TRBV7-2 and TRBJ1-1, with D perhaps matching TRBD1 (5 bases). Trimming stripped 5 bases from V and 3 bases from J, with 28 bases between. This CDR3 region has 19 residues. Germline-derived CDR1 and CDR2 are SGHTA and FQGNSA. The CDR3 here is CASSPDGYRRWVGHTEAFF. The DNA of the CDR3 is TGTGCCAGCAGCCCTGACGGGTACAGGCGCTGGGTAGGGCACACTGAAGCTTTCTTT.

The chain employs TRBV7-3 and TRBJ2-3, with 7 bases fitting TRBD2. V lost 5 bases to trimming and J lost 4 bases; unmatched junction nucleotides: 3. The CDR3 is 13 amino acids. Germline lookup yields CDR1 SGHTA and CDR2 FQGTGA. The CDR3 loop reads CASSLAAADTQYF. Here the CDR3 DNA reads TGTGCCAGCAGCCTAGCGGCTGCAGATACGCAGTATTTT.

The chain is built from TRBV10-1 and TRBJ2-5; 10 positions match TRBD2. J lost 5 bases, V lost 6 bases, and 6 bases had no gene match. The length of the CDR3 is 14 residues. Germline loops: CDR1 WNHNN, CDR2 SYGVQD (reference sequence). The CDR3 sequence is CASSQAGGRETQYF. Here the CDR3 DNA reads TGCGCCAGCAGCCAAGCGGGGGGGCGGGAGACCCAGTACTTC.

The chain employs TRBV7-9 and TRBJ2-2; D perhaps matches TRBD2 (6 bases). Between the trimmed V and J ends, which lost 6 bases and 4 bases, there was a span of 18 bases. Germline loops: CDR1 SEHNR, CDR2 FQNEAQ (reference sequence). This CDR3 region has 16 residues. CDR3 DNA sequence: TGTGCCAGCAGTCGACTACTAGCAATCGGCACCGGGGAGCTGTTTTTT. This translates into CASSRLLAIGTGELFF.

The chain has TRBV27 and TRBJ2-7; D is ambiguous. The germline V and J ends were trimmed by 5 bases and 2 bases, with 13 bases remaining between them. CDR1 MNHEY and CDR2 SMNVEV come from the germline V gene (reference sequence). The length of the CDR3 is 14 residues. For the CDR3, the DNA is TGTGCCAGCAGTAGAAGCGCACACCCCTACGAGCAGTACTTC. Translating gives CASSRSAHPYEQYF.

V usage is TRBV5-4 and J usage is TRBJ1-2; maybe TRBD1 (5 bases). The CDR3 loop spans 14 amino acids. CDR1 and CDR2 from the germline V gene are SGHNT and YYREEE (reference sequence). The V end was cut by 0 bases, the J end by 3 bases, with 9 bases between. CDR3 residues: CASSLVSRDYGYTF. The CDR3 nucleotides read TGTGCCAGCAGCTTGGTGAGCAGGGACTATGGCTACACCTTC.

As for this clone: An end of the junction does not agree with germline; a read error may underlie this. The genes are TRBV19 and TRBJ2-3; 11 bases match TRBD2. This CDR3 spans 18 amino acids. Germline loops: CDR1 LNHDA, CDR2 SQIVND (reference sequence). CDR3 in amino acids: CASSGGTSGSPSTDTQYF. CDR3 sequence (DNA): TGTGCCAGTAGTGGAGGAACTAGCGGGAGCCCGAGCACGGATACGCAGTATTTT.

This chain links TRBV24-1 with TRBJ2-5; D perhaps matches TRBD2 (5 bases). Germline loops: CDR1 KGHDR, CDR2 SFDVKD. The CDR3 is 14 amino acids. The V end lost 4 bases, the J end lost 5 bases, and 13 bases lay between the germline ends. As DNA, the CDR3 is TGTGCCACCAGTGACCCGGACGGGAAGGAGACCCAGTACTTC. It specifies CATSDPDGKETQYF.

The CDR3 coding sequence is TGTGCCAGCAGTGTAACGGGGGGGTCCGGGTCCGGCTACACCTTC. It specifies CASSVTGGSGSGYTF. The chain carries TRBV5-6 and TRBJ1-2, with D tentatively TRBD1 (5 bases). V was trimmed by 5 bases and J by 8 bases, leaving 22 bases between them. This CDR3 has 15 residues. Germline-derived CDR1 and CDR2 are SGHDT and YYEEEE.